These T cell receptor beta chains were read from a single sample in a study of blood T cell repertoires in COVID-19. Sequencing was performed with immunoSEQ multiplex PCR; in TCRdb, only in-frame clones are kept and a portion is missing. The sample carries around 21,000 clones, about nine tenths recorded once. The specimen sequenced was peripheral blood. These receptor sequences come from a human donor in a cohort sampled during active COVID-19. Both conserved end residues are trimmed from each CDR3. Each record gives: V gene, CDR3 protein.

TRBV6-1	ASSEGGGAYNEQF
TRBV11-2	ASSLVRRLRGAKNIQY
TRBV9	ASSVAGGVYTEAF
TRBV7-9	ASSLGLGQGNTEAF
TRBV5-6	ASSFYQTNTGELF
TRBV2	ASLLPGGGALSEQF
TRBV5-1	ASSRTSGVGETQY
TRBV4-1	ASSLLGTSTDTQY
TRBV9	ASTPVGTGGVGGYT
TRBV5-6	ASSFGTGRSPYGYT
TRBV2	ASRDRISNSPLH
TRBV7-2	ASSFTGLAYNEQF
TRBV20-1	SASPLRTGGESATFYGYT
TRBV5-4	ASSQQGSGETQY
TRBV4-1	ASSQDYYSSQETQY
TRBV10-2	ASRATGQPNTEAF
TRBV11-3	ASSFEGAYEQY
TRBV5-4	ASSLGGQMNTEAF
TRBV2	ASSDQGAANTGELF
TRBV19	ASSATGTAGSYEQY
TRBV3-1/TRBV3-2	ASSPRRLAGGPTYEQY
TRBV3-1/TRBV3-2	ASSRRDSETEAF
TRBV18	ASSSSTDRLNTEAF
TRBV15	ATSSNRDRIGELF
TRBV6-6	ASSYSGEQY
TRBV5-4	ASSPTSLASTDTQY
TRBV29-1	SVEAQKGAGNQPQH
TRBV27	ASTRQGWGTEAF
TRBV18	ASSPPSTTNYGYT
TRBV2	ASSQMRSSGNTIY
TRBV12-3/TRBV12-4	ASSLVGGGGYT
TRBV5-1	ASSWGQDQQY
TRBV3-1/TRBV3-2	ASSIGGQETQY
TRBV12-3/TRBV12-4	ASSLTDSLWQY
TRBV3-1/TRBV3-2	ASSPATQGEQY
TRBV11-3	ASSLDGQARSNEQF
TRBV13	ASSPSPDRAYEQY
TRBV6-6	ASSPPFRGLVSYEQY
TRBV5-4	ASSKDRTGESYGYT
TRBV21-1	ASSKGIPLGTEAF
TRBV5-6	ASSFDRDNSPLH
TRBV20-1	SASGRQEGGWGTEAF
TRBV7-2	ASSTSGGSYNEQF
TRBV9	ASSAHDKQETQY
TRBV6-5	ASSRGQANEKLF
TRBV20-1	SASGSQPQH
TRBV27	ASRRTEDYGYT
TRBV7-6	ASSLFMADTDTQY